This T cell receptor beta chain was sequenced during a study of shared clonotypes between healthy human individuals. The study's findings and limits: Between a handful of donors, naive CD4 clonotypes were shared at a level of approximately 5%. When compared with the clonotypes that were shared by all four sorted-subset donors, the non-shared clonotypes turned out to have lower generation probabilities.

Method: immunoSEQ multiplex PCR; TCRdb's copy keeps in-frame clones and lacks some. The profile shows about 820,000 clones, around 93% of them singletons. The CDR3 contains 15 residues. Trimming cost V 6 bases and J 7 bases, with 22 bases left between them. The germline CDR1 and CDR2 sequences are SEHNR and FQNEAQ (reference sequence). CD45RO-negative cells were positively selected for CCR7, leaving out terminally differentiated effector memory CD45RA+ cells. Of note for this clone: Its antigen remains unknown.

This clonotype originated in a man between 25 and 39 years old in good health. The sample was naive CD8+ T cells sorted from blood. The V gene is TRBV7-9, the J gene TRBJ2-7, with D tentatively TRBD1 (7 bases). The CDR3 region is CASRGGGTDFLEQYF. For the CDR3, the DNA is TGTGCCAGCAGAGGTGGGGGGACAGATTTTTTAGAGCAGTACTTC.